This TCR beta chain was recorded in a study of glioma-infiltrating T cells after dendritic cell vaccination. Study details: Three intradermal dendritic cell vaccine injections were given every two weeks.

On this clone itself: Additional DNA sequences in this sample encode the identical CDR3.

Trimming at V came to 11 bases and at J to 1 base, leaving 4 bases not matched to a gene. This CDR3 region has 13 residues. The germline V gene encodes CDR1 ENHRY and CDR2 SYGVKD. Data came from immunoSEQ multiplex PCR; TCRdb stores just in-frame clones and leaves some out. The data hold fewer than 45,000 clones, with almost 85% observed a single time. The V call is TRBV10-3, the J call TRBJ2-4, with 8 bases matching TRBD2. Material: blood, obtained before dendritic cell vaccination. The clonotype comes from a human donor with glioblastoma. CDR3 sequence: CAAGGAAKNIQYF. As DNA, the CDR3 is TGTGCCGCCGGGGGGGCGGCCAAAAACATTCAGTACTTC.